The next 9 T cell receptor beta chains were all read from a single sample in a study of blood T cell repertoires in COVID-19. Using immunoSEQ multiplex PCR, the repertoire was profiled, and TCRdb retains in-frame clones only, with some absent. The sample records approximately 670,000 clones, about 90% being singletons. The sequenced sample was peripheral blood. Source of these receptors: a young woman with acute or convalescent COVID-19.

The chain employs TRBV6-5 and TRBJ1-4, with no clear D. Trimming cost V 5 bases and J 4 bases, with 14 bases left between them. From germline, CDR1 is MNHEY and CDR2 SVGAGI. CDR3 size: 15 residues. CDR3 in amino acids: CASSLSRTFNEKLFF. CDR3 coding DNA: TGTGCCAGCAGTCTAAGCCGGACTTTTAATGAAAAACTGTTTTTT.

In nucleotides, the CDR3 is TGTGCCAGCAGTGGGCCCACAAACCGCCGGGGGGGACTAAACATTCAGTACTTC. The encoded protein is CASSGPTNRRGGLNIQYF. This chain joins TRBV2 and TRBJ2-4; 8 nucleotides agree with TRBD2. CDR1 is SNHLY, CDR2 FYNNEI, per germline. This CDR3 contains 18 residues. After removal of 4 bases from V and 6 bases from J, the junction contained 17 bases not matched to a gene. Complete variable domain (other parts from reference TRBV2 and TRBJ2-4): EPEVTQTPSHQVTQMGQEVILRCVPISNHLYFYWYRQILGQKVEFLVSFYNNEISEKSEIFDDQFSVERPDGSNFTLKIRSTKLEDSAMYFCASSGPTNRRGGLNIQYFGAGTRLSVL.

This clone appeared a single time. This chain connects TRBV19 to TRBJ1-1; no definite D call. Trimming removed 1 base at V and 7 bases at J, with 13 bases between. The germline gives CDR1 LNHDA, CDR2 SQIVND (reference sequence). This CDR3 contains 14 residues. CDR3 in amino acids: CASSIVATTIEAFF. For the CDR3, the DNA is TGTGCCAGTAGTATAGTAGCGACGACTATTGAAGCTTTCTTT.

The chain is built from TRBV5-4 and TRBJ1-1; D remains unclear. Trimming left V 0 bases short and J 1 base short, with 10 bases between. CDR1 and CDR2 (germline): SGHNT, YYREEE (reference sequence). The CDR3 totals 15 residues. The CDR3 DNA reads TGTGCCAGCAGCTTGGCAACGGGGTGGAACACTGAAGCTTTCTTT. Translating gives CASSLATGWNTEAFF.

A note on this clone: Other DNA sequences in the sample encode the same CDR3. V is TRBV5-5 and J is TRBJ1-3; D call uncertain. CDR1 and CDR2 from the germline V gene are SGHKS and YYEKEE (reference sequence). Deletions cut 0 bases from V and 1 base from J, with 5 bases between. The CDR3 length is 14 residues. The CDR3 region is CASSLGGSGNTIYF. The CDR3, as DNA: TGTGCCAGCAGCTTGGGAGGATCTGGAAACACCATATATTTT. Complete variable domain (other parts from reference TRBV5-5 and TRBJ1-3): DAGVTQSPTHLIKTRGQQVTLRCSPISGHKSVSWYQQVLGQGPQFIFQYYEKEERGRGNFPDRFSARQFPNYSSELNVNALLLGDSALYLCASSLGGSGNTIYFGEGSWLTVV.

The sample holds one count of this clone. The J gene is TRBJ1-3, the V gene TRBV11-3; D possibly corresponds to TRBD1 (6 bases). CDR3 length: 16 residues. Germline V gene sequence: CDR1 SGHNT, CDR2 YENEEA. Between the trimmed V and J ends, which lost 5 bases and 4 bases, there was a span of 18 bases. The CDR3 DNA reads TGTGCCAGCAGCCGTAACACAGGGTCGGGAGGAAACACCATATATTTT. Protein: CASSRNTGSGGNTIYF.

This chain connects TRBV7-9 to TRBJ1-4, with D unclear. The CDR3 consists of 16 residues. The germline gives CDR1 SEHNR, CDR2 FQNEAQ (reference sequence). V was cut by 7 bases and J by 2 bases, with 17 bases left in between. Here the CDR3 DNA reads TGTGCCAGCATCGGGGAAAGGTCTCCTACTAATGAAAAACTGTTTTTT. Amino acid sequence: CASIGERSPTNEKLFF.

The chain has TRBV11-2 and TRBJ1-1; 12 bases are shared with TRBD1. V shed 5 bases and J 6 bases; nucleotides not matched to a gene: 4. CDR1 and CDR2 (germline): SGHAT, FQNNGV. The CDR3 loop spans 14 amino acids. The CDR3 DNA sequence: TGTGCCAGCAGCCCGGGACAGGGGGCGCCTGAAGCTTTCTTT. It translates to CASSPGQGAPEAFF.

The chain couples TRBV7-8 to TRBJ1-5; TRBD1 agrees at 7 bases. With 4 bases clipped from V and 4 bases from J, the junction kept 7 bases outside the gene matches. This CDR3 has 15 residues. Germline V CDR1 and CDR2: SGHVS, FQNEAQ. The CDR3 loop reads CASSSDRARNQPQHF. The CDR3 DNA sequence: TGTGCCAGCAGCTCTGACAGGGCACGGAATCAGCCCCAGCATTTT. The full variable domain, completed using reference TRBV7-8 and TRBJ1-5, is GAGVSQSPRYKVAKRGQDVALRCDPISGHVSLFWYQQALGQGPEFLTYFQNEAQLDKSGLPSDRFFAERPEGSVSTLKIQRTQQEDSAVYLCASSSDRARNQPQHFGDGTRLSIL.